The entry that follows covers one T cell receptor beta chain sequence. Its antigen remains unidentified. Produced via immunoSEQ multiplex PCR; TCRdb's table is partial and in-frame only. The data hold fewer than 400,000 clones, with around 85% observed a single time. The sample comes from a study of Ad26.COV2.S vaccination and SARS-CoV-2 variants. The study's findings and limits: Responses of spike-specific T cells (both CD8+ and CD4+) reportedly showed substantial breadth after vaccination. For non-spike TCRs, breadth in vaccine recipients resembled that in placebo recipients.

CDR1 and CDR2 (germline): MNHEY, SMNVEV (reference sequence). The CDR3 has 14 amino acids. Trimming removed 4 bases at V and 7 bases at J, with 14 bases between. Treatment noted: roughly 18 received Ad26.COV2.S at low or high dose, single or two shots; about five received placebo; per-sample allocation not given. Collection of samples fell on day 63 after the first vaccine or placebo injection. Spike of the Wuhan-strain SARS-CoV-2 was expressed by an Ad26 vector, which formed the vaccine. The starting material was peripheral blood, obtained in a trial of Ad26.COV2.S vaccine versus placebo. V is TRBV27 and J is TRBJ2-1, with D possibly TRBD1 on 7 matching bases. The sequence was obtained from a person between 18 and 60 years old who received the Ad26.COV2.S COVID-19 vaccine or a placebo. CDR3 amino acids: CASSYGRGDNEQFF. In nucleotides, the CDR3 is TGTGCCAGCAGTTACGGCAGGGGGGATAATGAGCAGTTCTTC.